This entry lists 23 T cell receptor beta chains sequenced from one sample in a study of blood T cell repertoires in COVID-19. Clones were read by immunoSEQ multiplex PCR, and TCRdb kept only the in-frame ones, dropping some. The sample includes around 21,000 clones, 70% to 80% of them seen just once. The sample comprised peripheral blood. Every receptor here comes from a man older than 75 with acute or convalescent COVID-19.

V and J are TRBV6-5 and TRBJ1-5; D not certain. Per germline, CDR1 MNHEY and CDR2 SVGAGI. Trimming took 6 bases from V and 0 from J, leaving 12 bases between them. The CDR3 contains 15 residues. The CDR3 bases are TGTGCCAGCAGGAGGTCGATATATAGCAATCAGCCCCAGCATTTT. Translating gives CASRRSIYSNQPQHF.

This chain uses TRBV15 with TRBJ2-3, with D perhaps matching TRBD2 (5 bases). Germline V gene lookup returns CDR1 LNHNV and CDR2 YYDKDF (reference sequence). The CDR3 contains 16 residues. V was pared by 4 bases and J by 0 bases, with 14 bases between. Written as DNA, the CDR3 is TGTGCCACCAGCATTGAGGGTTTGGGGAGCACAGATACGCAGTATTTT. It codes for CATSIEGLGSTDTQYF.

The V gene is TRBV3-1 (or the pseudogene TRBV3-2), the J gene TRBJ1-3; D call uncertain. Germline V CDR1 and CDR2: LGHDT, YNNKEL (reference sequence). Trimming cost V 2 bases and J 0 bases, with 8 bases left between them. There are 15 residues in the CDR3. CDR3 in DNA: TGTGCCAGCAGCCAATTAGCGAACTCTGGAAACACCATATATTTT. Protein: CASSQLANSGNTIYF.

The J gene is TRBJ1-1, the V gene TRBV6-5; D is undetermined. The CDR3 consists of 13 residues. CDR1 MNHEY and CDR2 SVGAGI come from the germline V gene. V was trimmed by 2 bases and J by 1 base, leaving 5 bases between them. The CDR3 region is CASSYTGNTEAFF. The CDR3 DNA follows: TGTGCCAGCAGTTACACGGGGAACACTGAAGCTTTCTTT.

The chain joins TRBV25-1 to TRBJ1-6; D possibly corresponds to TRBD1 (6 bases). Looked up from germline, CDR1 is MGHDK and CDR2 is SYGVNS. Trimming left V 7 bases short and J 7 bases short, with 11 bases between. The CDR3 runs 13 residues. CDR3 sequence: CASTDSRNSPLHF. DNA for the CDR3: TGTGCCAGCACGGACAGCCGAAATTCACCCCTCCACTTT.

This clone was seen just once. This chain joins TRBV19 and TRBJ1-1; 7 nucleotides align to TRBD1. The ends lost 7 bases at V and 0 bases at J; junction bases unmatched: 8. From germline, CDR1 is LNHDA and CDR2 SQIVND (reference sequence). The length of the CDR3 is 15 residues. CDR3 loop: CASKYRGGLNTEAFF. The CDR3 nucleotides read TGTGCCAGTAAATACCGAGGGGGCCTGAACACTGAAGCTTTCTTT.

DNA of the CDR3: TGTGCCAGCTCACCTAAAAAGACTGGACATATCACAGATACGCAGTATTTT. Amino acid sequence: CASSPKKTGHITDTQYF. The genes are TRBV18 and TRBJ2-3; possibly TRBD1 for D (5 bases). Between the trimmed V and J ends, which lost 3 bases and 2 bases, there was a span of 18 bases. The germline V gene encodes CDR1 KGHSH and CDR2 LQKENI. The CDR3 totals 17 residues.

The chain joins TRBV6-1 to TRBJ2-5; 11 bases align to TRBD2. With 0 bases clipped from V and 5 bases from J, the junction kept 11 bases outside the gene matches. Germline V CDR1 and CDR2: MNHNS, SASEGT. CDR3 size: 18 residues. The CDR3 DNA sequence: TGTGCCAGCAGTGAAGCGTTGGCTAGCGGGAGGCCACAGGAGACCCAGTACTTC. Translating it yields CASSEALASGRPQETQYF.

CDR3 nucleotides: TGTGCCAGTAGTCCCCAGACTAGCGGGAGCGGGAATGAGCAGTTCTTC. Translation: CASSPQTSGSGNEQFF. This sequence joins TRBV19 and TRBJ2-1; 12 positions match TRBD2. Germline CDR1 and CDR2: LNHDA and SQIVND (reference sequence). This CDR3 is 16 amino acids long. The junction had 9 bases not matched to a gene; V was cut back by 5 bases and J by 7 bases.

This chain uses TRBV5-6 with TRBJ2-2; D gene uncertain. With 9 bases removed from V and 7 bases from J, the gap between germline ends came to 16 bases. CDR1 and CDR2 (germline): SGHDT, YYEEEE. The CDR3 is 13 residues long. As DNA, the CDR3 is TGTGCCACCGCCAAAGTCTCGGGCGGGGAGCTGTTTTTT. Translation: CATAKVSGGELFF.

The CDR3 region is CASSLGISRDGVEKLFF. The CDR3 DNA is TGCGCCAGCAGCTTGGGGATATCGAGGGATGGTGTTGAAAAACTGTTTTTT. The chain recombines TRBV5-1 with TRBJ1-4; no reliable D call. This CDR3 is 17 amino acids long. Germline-derived CDR1 and CDR2 are SGHRS and YFSETQ. Deletions cut 0 bases from V and 7 bases from J, with 19 bases between.

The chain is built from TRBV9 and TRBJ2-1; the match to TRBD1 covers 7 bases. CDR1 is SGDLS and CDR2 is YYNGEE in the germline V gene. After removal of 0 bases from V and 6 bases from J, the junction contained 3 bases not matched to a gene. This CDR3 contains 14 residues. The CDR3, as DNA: TGTGCCAGCAGCGTAGATCCAGGGGGCAATGAGCAGTTCTTC. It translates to CASSVDPGGNEQFF. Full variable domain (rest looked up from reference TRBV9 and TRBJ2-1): DSGVTQTPKHLITATGQRVTLRCSPRSGDLSVYWYQQSLDQGLQFLIQYYNGEERAKGNILERFSAQQFPDLHSELNLSSLELGDSALYFCASSVDPGGNEQFFGPGTRLTVL.

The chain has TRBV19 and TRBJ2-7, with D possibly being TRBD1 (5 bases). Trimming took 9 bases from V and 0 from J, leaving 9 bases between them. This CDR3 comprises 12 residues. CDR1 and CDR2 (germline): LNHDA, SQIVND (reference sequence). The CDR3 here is CARYRTSYEQYV. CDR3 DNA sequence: TGTGCCAGGTACAGGACCTCCTACGAGCAGTACGTC.

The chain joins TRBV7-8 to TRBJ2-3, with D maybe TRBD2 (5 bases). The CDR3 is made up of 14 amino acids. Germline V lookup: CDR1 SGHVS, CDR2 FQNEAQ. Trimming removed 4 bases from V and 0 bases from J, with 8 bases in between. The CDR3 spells CASSSDSSTDTQYF. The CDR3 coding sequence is TGTGCCAGCAGCTCGGACTCAAGCACAGATACGCAGTATTTT.

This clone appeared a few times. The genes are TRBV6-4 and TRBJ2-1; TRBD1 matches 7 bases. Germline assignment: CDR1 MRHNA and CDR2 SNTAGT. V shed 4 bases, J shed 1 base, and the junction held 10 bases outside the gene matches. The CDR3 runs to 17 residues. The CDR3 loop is CASSVSGQKVSYNEQFF. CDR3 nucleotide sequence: TGTGCCAGCAGTGTATCGGGACAGAAGGTTTCCTACAATGAGCAGTTCTTC.

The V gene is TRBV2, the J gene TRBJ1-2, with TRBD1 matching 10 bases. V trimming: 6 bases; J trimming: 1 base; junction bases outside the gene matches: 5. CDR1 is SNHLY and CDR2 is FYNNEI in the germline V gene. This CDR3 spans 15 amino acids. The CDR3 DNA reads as TGTGCCAGCAGAACCGGGACAGGGGTTAACTATGGCTACACCTTC. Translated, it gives CASRTGTGVNYGYTF.

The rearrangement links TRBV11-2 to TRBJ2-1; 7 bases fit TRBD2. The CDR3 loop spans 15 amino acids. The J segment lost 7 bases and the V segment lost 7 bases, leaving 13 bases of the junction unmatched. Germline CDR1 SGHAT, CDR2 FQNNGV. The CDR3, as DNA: TGTGCCAGCACCCAAGGCGCGGGAGTTTGGAATGAGCAGTTCTTC. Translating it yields CASTQGAGVWNEQFF.

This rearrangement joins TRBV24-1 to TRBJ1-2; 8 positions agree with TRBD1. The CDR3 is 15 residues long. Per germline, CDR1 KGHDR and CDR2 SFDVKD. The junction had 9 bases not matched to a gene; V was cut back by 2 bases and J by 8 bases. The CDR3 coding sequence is TGTGCCACCAGTGATTCCCAGGACAGGGTGGAAGGCTACACCTTC. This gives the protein CATSDSQDRVEGYTF.

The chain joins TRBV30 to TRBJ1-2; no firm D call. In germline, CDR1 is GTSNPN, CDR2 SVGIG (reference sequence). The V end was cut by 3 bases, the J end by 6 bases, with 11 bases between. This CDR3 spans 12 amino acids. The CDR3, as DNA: TGTGCCTGGAGCGGAGGATTTGATGGCTACACCTTC. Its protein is CAWSGGFDGYTF.

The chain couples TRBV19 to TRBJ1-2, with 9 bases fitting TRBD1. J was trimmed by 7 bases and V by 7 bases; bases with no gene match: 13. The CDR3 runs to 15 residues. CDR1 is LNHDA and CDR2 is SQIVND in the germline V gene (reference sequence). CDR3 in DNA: TGTGCCAGTATCCAGCCAGGACAGGGGCGGGGTGGCTACACCTTC. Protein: CASIQPGQGRGGYTF.

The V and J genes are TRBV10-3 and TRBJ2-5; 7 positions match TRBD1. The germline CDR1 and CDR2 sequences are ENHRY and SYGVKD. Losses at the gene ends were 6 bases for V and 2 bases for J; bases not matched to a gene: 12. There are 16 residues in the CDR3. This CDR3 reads CAISDDNRDRQETQYF. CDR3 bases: TGTGCCATCAGCGACGATAACCGGGACAGACAAGAGACCCAGTACTTC.

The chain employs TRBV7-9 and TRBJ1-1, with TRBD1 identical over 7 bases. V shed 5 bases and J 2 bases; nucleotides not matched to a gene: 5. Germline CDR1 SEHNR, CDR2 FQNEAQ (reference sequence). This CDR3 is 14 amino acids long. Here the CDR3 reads CASSKTGINTEAFF. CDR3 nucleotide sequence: TGTGCCAGCAGCAAGACAGGGATAAACACTGAAGCTTTCTTT.

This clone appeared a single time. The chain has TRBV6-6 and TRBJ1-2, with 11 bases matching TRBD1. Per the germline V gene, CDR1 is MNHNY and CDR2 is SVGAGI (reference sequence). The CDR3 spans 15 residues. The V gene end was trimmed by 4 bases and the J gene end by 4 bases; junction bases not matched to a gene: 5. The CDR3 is CASSSGQGVTYGYTF. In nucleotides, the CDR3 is TGTGCCAGCAGTTCGGGACAGGGGGTAACCTATGGCTACACCTTC.